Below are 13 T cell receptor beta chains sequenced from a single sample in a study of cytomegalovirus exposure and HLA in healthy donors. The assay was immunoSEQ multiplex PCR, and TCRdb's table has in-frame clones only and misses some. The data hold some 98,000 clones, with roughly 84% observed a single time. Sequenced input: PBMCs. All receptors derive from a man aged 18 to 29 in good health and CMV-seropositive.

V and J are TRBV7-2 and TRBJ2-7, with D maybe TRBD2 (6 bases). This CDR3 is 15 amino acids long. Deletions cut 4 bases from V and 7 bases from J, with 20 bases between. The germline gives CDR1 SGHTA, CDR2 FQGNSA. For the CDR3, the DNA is TGTGCCAGCAGCTCGTTAGCGGCTGGGACGGGGGAGCAGTACTTC. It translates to CASSSLAAGTGEQYF.

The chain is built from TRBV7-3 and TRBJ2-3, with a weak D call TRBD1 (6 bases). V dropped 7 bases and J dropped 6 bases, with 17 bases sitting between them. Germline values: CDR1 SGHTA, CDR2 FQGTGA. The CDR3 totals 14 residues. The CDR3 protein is CASKRTAKGDTQYF. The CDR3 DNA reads TGTGCCAGCAAAAGGACAGCTAAGGGCGATACGCAGTATTTT.

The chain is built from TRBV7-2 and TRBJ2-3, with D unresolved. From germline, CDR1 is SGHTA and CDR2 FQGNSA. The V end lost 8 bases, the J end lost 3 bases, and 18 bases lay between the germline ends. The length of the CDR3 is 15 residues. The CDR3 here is CASCHEASETDTQYF. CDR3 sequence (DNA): TGTGCCAGCTGCCATGAGGCTAGTGAGACAGATACGCAGTATTTT.

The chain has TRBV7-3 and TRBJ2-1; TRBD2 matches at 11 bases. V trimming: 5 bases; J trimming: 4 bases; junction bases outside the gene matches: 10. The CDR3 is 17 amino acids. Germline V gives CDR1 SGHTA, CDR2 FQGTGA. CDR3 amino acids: CASSVGPGTSGYNEQFF. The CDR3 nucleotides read TGTGCCAGCAGCGTAGGGCCCGGGACTAGCGGATACAATGAGCAGTTCTTC.

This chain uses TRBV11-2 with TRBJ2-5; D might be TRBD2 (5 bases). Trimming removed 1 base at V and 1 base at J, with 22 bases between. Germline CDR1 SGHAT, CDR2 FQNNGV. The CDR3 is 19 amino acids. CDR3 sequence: CASSLGVRVANSVQETQYF. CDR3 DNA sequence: TGTGCCAGCAGCTTAGGCGTGAGGGTGGCCAATTCGGTCCAAGAGACCCAGTACTTC.

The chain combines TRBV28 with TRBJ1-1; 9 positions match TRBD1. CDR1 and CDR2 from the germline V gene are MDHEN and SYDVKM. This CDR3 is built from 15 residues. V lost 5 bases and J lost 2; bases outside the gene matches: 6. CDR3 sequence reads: CASSPGTGPNTEAFF. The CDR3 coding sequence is TGTGCCAGCAGTCCTGGGACAGGGCCTAACACTGAAGCTTTCTTT.

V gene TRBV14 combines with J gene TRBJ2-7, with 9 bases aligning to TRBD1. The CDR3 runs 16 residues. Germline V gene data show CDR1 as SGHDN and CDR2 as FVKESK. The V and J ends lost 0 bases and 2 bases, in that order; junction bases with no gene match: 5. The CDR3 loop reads CASSQDGGQGTYEQYF. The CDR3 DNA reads TGTGCCAGCAGCCAAGATGGGGGACAGGGAACCTACGAGCAGTACTTC.

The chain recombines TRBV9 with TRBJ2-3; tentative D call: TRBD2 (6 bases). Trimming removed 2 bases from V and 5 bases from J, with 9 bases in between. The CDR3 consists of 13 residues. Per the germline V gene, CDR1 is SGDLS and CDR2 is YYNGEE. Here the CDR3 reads CASSVGGGDTQYF. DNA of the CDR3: TGTGCCAGCAGCGTGGGAGGCGGAGATACGCAGTATTTT.

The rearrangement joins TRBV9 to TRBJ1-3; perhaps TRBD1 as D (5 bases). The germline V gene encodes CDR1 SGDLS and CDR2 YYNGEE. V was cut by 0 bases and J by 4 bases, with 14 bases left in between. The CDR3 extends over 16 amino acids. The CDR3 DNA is TGTGCCAGCAGCGTAGACTTAGGGGCGGGAGGAAACACCATATATTTT. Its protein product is CASSVDLGAGGNTIYF. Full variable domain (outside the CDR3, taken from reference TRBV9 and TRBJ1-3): DSGVTQTPKHLITATGQRVTLRCSPRSGDLSVYWYQQSLDQGLQFLIQYYNGEERAKGNILERFSAQQFPDLHSELNLSSLELGDSALYFCASSVDLGAGGNTIYFGEGSWLTVV.

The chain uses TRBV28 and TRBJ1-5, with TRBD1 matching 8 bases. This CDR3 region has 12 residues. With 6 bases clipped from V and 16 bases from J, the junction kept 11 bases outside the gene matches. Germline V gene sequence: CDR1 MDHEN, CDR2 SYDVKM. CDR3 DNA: TGTGCCAGCAGACCACCGGGACAGGCTCAACATTTT. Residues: CASRPPGQAQHF.

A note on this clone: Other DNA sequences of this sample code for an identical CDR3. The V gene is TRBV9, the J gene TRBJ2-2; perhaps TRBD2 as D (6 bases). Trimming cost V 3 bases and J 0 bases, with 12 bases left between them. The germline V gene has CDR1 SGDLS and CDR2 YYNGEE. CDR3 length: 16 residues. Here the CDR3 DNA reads TGTGCCAGCAGCGGTAGCGGCCGAGCGAACACCGGGGAGCTGTTTTTT. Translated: CASSGSGRANTGELFF.

Here the CDR3 DNA reads TGTGCCAGCAGTGAATGGACAGGGGGCGCAGATACGCAGTATTTT. Its protein is CASSEWTGGADTQYF. The V call is TRBV25-1, the J call TRBJ2-3; TRBD1 matches at 11 bases. V lost 1 base, J lost 4 bases, and 1 base stayed unmatched. The CDR3 runs to 15 residues. Germline V gene data show CDR1 as MGHDK and CDR2 as SYGVNS.

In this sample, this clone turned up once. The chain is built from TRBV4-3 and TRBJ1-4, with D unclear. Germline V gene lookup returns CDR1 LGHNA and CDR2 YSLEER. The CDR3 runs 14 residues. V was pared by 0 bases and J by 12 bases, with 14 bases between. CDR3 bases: TGCGCCAGCAGCCAAGAATCACAGAGCAAAGAACTGTTTTTT. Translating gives CASSQESQSKELFF.